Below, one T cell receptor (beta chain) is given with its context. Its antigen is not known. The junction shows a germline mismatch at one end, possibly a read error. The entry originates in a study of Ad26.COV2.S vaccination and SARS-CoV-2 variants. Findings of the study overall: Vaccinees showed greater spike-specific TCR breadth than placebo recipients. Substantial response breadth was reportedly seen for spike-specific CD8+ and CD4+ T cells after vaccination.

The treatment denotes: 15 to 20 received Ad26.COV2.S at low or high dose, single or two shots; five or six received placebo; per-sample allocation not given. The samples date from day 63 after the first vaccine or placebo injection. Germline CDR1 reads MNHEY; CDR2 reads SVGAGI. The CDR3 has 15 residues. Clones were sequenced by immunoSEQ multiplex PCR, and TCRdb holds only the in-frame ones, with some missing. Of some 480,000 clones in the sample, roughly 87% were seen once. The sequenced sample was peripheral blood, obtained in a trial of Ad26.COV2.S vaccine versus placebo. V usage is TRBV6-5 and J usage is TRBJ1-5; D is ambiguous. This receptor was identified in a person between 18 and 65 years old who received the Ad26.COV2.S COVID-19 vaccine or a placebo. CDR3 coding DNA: TGTGCCAGCAGTCACTCCGCGGGGTCTGGGCAGCCCCAGCATTTT. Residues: CASSHSAGSGQPQHF.